This passage covers 2 T cell receptor beta chains from one sample sequenced in a study of T cell responses to AZD1222 COVID-19 vaccine. Using immunoSEQ multiplex PCR, the repertoire was profiled, and TCRdb retains in-frame clones only, with some absent. There are approximately 85,000 clones in the sample; around 85% occur only once, and approximately 7% lies in the top ten. Sequenced material: peripheral blood, taken on day 0 of AZD1222 vaccination. Receptors were obtained from an adult in good health.

The chain uses TRBV5-1 and TRBJ2-2; the match to TRBD1 covers 7 bases. Per the germline V gene, CDR1 is SGHRS and CDR2 is YFSETQ. The CDR3 runs 17 residues. V gave up 4 bases and J gave up 5 bases; unmatched junction bases: 14. The CDR3 loop is CASSRGEGASRTGELFF. The DNA of the CDR3 is TGCGCCAGCAGCAGGGGAGAGGGGGCGAGTCGTACCGGGGAGCTGTTTTTT.

The table lists this clone with a count of one. This rearrangement joins TRBV5-1 to TRBJ2-5; D gene ambiguous. The CDR3 is 14 amino acids. The germline gives CDR1 SGHRS, CDR2 YFSETQ. V was shortened by 0 bases and J by 2 bases, with 8 bases between the two germline ends. CDR3 in DNA: TGCGCCAGCAGCTTGGAGGCCGGGCAAGAGACCCAGTACTTC. Translated, it gives CASSLEAGQETQYF.